This T cell receptor beta chain was found in a study of T-cell reconstitution after alpha-beta-depleted transplantation in children. Preparation of the TCRbeta library was carried out with unique molecular identifiers. Using its own MiXCR run on the PCR reads, TCRdb lists one record per CDR3 protein. The profile shows more than 450,000 distinct CDR3 sequences, around 18% of them singletons. The germline CDR1 and CDR2 sequences are SEHNR and FQNEAQ (reference sequence). The germline V and J ends were trimmed by 1 base and 4 bases, with 13 bases remaining between them. CDR3 size: 15 residues. The V call is TRBV7-9, the J call TRBJ1-1; D remains unclear. This TCR was sampled from a human donor who donated a stem cell graft to a child with acute lymphoblastic leukemia. Sequencing used PBMCs from the stem cell graft donor, obtained from the stem cell graft. CDR3 in amino acids: CASSLDAHGSTEAFF. In DNA form, the CDR3 reads TGTGCCAGCAGCTTAGATGCGCACGGGAGCACTGAAGCTTTCTTT.